Listed here are 23 T cell receptor beta chains from one sample, sequenced in a study of regulatory T cells in long-lasting Graves disease. The authors built TCR beta libraries using iRepertoire HTBI primers and Arm-PCR of CDR3 regions. Each CDR3 protein is one row after TCRdb ran MiXCR on the multiplex PCR reads. The sample has hundreds of thousands of distinct CDR3 sequences, roughly 16% seen once. Noted time point: newly diagnosed GD, antithyroid drugs for less than 3 months. The TCR library was made from RNA extracted from PBMCs. These same data were also listed under a study on T cells in Graves' hyperthyroidism and ophthalmopathy.

The specimen was peripheral blood mononuclear cells (PBMCs), collected at new diagnosis, from a patient treated with antithyroid drugs. These receptors all stem from a woman between 25 and 40 years old with Graves disease.

The sample holds many counts of this clonotype. The genes are TRBV27 and TRBJ1-5; TRBD1 is a possible D gene (6 bases). This CDR3 contains 15 residues. Germline assignment: CDR1 MNHEY and CDR2 SMNVEV (reference sequence). Trimming stripped 8 bases from V and 4 bases from J, with 18 bases between. The CDR3 bases are TGTGCCAGCCGTCGGGTGGGGGGCCTAAATCAGCCCCAGCATTTT. It translates to CASRRVGGLNQPQHF.

This clonotype appeared many times. J is TRBJ1-2 and V is TRBV27; TRBD1 agrees at 9 bases. Trimming at V came to 8 bases and at J to 2 bases, leaving 6 bases not matched to a gene. Germline-derived CDR1 and CDR2 are MNHEY and SMNVEV (reference sequence). The CDR3 contains 14 residues. The CDR3, as DNA: TGTGCCAGCGGCTTTGGACAGGGGAACTATGGCTACACCTTC. Protein product: CASGFGQGNYGYTF.

This clonotype has a count of ten or more. The rearrangement uses TRBV2 and TRBJ2-7; 8 bases line up with TRBD2. This CDR3 is built from 15 residues. Germline CDR1 SNHLY, CDR2 FYNNEI. Unmatched junction bases numbered 11, after V lost 7 bases and J lost 3 bases. The CDR3 region is CASTPLTSGNYEQYF. DNA for the CDR3: TGTGCCAGCACCCCCCTTACTAGCGGAAACTACGAGCAGTACTTC.

This clonotype was picked up a small number of times. The CDR3 DNA reads TGTGCCAGCAGCCCTATAGGGGGGCCCACAGATACGCAGTATTTT. Translating gives CASSPIGGPTDTQYF. The gene calls are TRBV7-9 and TRBJ2-3, with D perhaps TRBD1 or TRBD2 (6 bases each). Per germline, CDR1 SEHNR and CDR2 FQNEAQ (reference sequence). With 5 bases removed from V and 2 bases from J, the gap between germline ends came to 14 bases. This CDR3 is 15 amino acids long.

This clonotype was observed a handful of times. This chain connects TRBV6-1 to TRBJ2-7; 11 positions agree with TRBD2. The CDR3 is made up of 18 amino acids. Germline V gene sequence: CDR1 MNHNS, CDR2 SASEGT. Trimming took 8 bases from V and 2 from J; bases not matched to a gene: 17. CDR3 coding DNA: TGTGCCAGCCAACCGGGACTAGCGGTCGCCTATGGGGCCTACGAGCAGTACTTC. The encoded protein is CASQPGLAVAYGAYEQYF.

In its sample, this clonotype was seen many times. This chain uses TRBV20-1 with TRBJ1-1, with 7 bases matching TRBD1. Germline values: CDR1 DFQATT, CDR2 SNEGSKA (reference sequence). With 6 bases clipped from V and 0 bases from J, the junction kept 10 bases outside the gene matches. This CDR3 is 15 amino acids long. DNA of the CDR3: TGCAGTGCGGGGGGGGACAGTACCTTGAACACTGAAGCTTTCTTT. It encodes CSAGGDSTLNTEAFF.

Of note for this clonotype: A clone one base away is much larger, so this may be a read error. The CDR3 carries no conserved terminal phenylalanine or tryptophan, so it likely arises from a read error. This chain uses TRBV6-4 with TRBJ1-1; a possible D gene is TRBD1 (6 bases). Trimming stripped 8 bases from V and 3 bases from J, with 16 bases between. The CDR3 sequence is 14 residues long. Germline loops: CDR1 MRHNA, CDR2 SNTAGT. The CDR3 reads CASLLTGRYTEAFS. Here the CDR3 DNA reads TGTGCCAGCTTATTAACAGGGCGATACACTGAAGCTTTCTCT.

Only a few counts were recorded for this clonotype. J is TRBJ2-2 and V is TRBV30; D not certain. The CDR3 is 16 residues long. The V gene's germline CDR1 is GTSNPN and CDR2 SVGIG (reference sequence). Trimming removed 3 bases at V and 1 base at J, with 15 bases between. CDR3 residues: CAWRGSWTGNTGELFF. CDR3 DNA sequence: TGTGCCTGGAGGGGAAGCTGGACGGGGAACACCGGGGAGCTGTTTTTT.

The chain uses TRBV27 and TRBJ2-3; no clear D gene. V lost 3 bases, J lost 8 bases, and 6 bases lay in between. The CDR3 has 11 amino acids. In germline, CDR1 is MNHEY, CDR2 SMNVEV (reference sequence). CDR3 loop: CASSFGATQYF. Here the CDR3 DNA reads TGTGCCAGCAGTTTTGGTGCTACGCAGTATTTT.

The chain links TRBV28 to TRBJ1-2, with a possible D match to TRBD1 (6 bases). Germline V gene lookup returns CDR1 MDHEN and CDR2 SYDVKM. V was trimmed by 8 bases and J by 7 bases, leaving 26 bases between them. The CDR3 contains 16 residues. CDR3 amino acids: CASRTIQGFNASGYTF. The CDR3 DNA is TGTGCCAGCCGCACGATTCAGGGGTTCAATGCGAGTGGCTACACCTTC.

This clonotype was detected ten times or more. The chain employs TRBV5-1 and TRBJ1-1; 7 bases are a match to TRBD1. Per the germline V gene, CDR1 is SGHRS and CDR2 is YFSETQ. The junction had 7 bases not matched to a gene; V was cut back by 4 bases and J by 1 base. The CDR3 is made up of 15 amino acids. CDR3 in amino acids: CASSQTGSWNTEAFF. The DNA of the CDR3 is TGCGCCAGCAGCCAGACAGGGTCGTGGAACACTGAAGCTTTCTTT. Full variable domain (rest looked up from reference TRBV5-1 and TRBJ1-1): KAGVTQTPRYLIKTRGQQVTLSCSPISGHRSVSWYQQTPGQGLQFLFEYFSETQRNKGNFPGRFSGRQFSNSRSEMNVSTLELGDSALYLCASSQTGSWNTEAFFGQGTRLTVV.

This clonotype was seen at least ten times. V usage is TRBV11-3 and J usage is TRBJ2-1, with TRBD2 matching 13 bases. The CDR3 runs 19 residues. V was clipped by 2 bases and J by 0 bases; unmatched bases: 7. CDR1 and CDR2 (germline): SGHNT, YENEEA. CDR3 protein: CASSLNGLAGVSSYNEQFF. CDR3 bases: TGTGCCAGCAGCTTAAACGGACTAGCGGGGGTGAGCTCCTACAATGAGCAGTTCTTC. The variable domain in full, with the rest retrieved from reference TRBV11-3 and TRBJ2-1, is EAGVVQSPRYKIIEKKQPVAFWCNPISGHNTLYWYLQNLGQGPELLIRYENEEAVDDSQLPKDRFSAERLKGVDSTLKIQPAELGDSAVYLCASSLNGLAGVSSYNEQFFGPGTRLTVL.

This clonotype was counted many times. The rearrangement links TRBV2 to TRBJ2-1; 9 positions agree with TRBD1. The CDR3 loop spans 12 amino acids. The J segment lost 7 bases and the V segment lost 10 bases, leaving 5 bases of the junction unmatched. The germline V gene encodes CDR1 SNHLY and CDR2 FYNNEI. For the CDR3, the DNA is TGTGCCAATATGGGACAGGGTAATGAGCAGTTCTTC. It yields the protein CANMGQGNEQFF.

This clonotype has just a few counts. CDR3 sequence (DNA): TGTGCCAGCAGCCCCCCCAAAGGGGATGACACTGAAGCTTTCTTT. Translation: CASSPPKGDDTEAFF. The chain joins TRBV7-9 to TRBJ1-1; D perhaps matches TRBD1 (5 bases). V lost 5 bases, J lost 3 bases, and 16 bases lay in between. CDR1 and CDR2 (germline): SEHNR, FQNEAQ (reference sequence). This CDR3 comprises 15 residues.

This clonotype was seen repeatedly, ten times or more. V gene TRBV7-2 combines with J gene TRBJ1-6; tentatively, D is TRBD1 (5 bases). The CDR3 extends over 14 amino acids. V was pared by 5 bases and J by 4 bases, with 9 bases between. From germline, CDR1 is SGHTA and CDR2 FQGNSA. The CDR3 here is CASSPGRYNSPLHF. The CDR3 nucleotides read TGTGCCAGCAGCCCGGGACGGTATAATTCACCCCTCCACTTT.

The genes are TRBV28 and TRBJ1-2; TRBD1 is a possible D gene (5 bases). In germline, CDR1 is MDHEN, CDR2 SYDVKM. The V end was cut by 3 bases, the J end by 4 bases, with 12 bases between. The CDR3 extends over 14 amino acids. In DNA form, the CDR3 reads TGTGCCAGCAGTTTTAGGGCAGGGCTCTATGGCTACACCTTC. It codes for CASSFRAGLYGYTF.

V and J are TRBV5-6 and TRBJ1-1, with 7 bases that match TRBD1. The CDR3 has 16 amino acids. With V trimmed by 2 bases and J by 5 bases, 12 bases remained unmatched. Germline loops: CDR1 SGHDT, CDR2 YYEEEE. The CDR3 DNA reads TGTGCCAGCAGCTTATACTTTAACAGGGGTGGGACTGAAGCTTTCTTT. It specifies CASSLYFNRGGTEAFF.

This clonotype was seen more than once but under ten times. The chain employs TRBV3-1 and TRBJ1-4; D is ambiguous. The V gene lost 3 bases and the J gene lost 3 bases, with 5 bases spanning the gap. The CDR3 covers 13 residues. In germline, CDR1 is LGHDT, CDR2 YNNKEL (reference sequence). Here the CDR3 reads CASSQMANEKLFF. CDR3 nucleotides: TGTGCCAGCAGCCAGATGGCTAATGAAAAACTGTTTTTT.

This clonotype was seen at least ten times. V usage is TRBV7-3 and J usage is TRBJ2-6; tentative D call: TRBD2 (5 bases). Germline values: CDR1 SGHTA, CDR2 FQGTGA. V lost 5 bases and J lost 14, with 10 bases in between. The CDR3 consists of 11 residues. CDR3 nucleotides: TGTGCCAGCAGCCCCGGAGGCATCCTGACTTTC. Protein product: CASSPGGILTF. The full variable domain, its missing parts supplied by reference TRBV7-3 and TRBJ2-6, is GAGVSQTPSNKVTEKGKYVELRCDPISGHTALYWYRQSLGQGPEFLIYFQGTGAADDSGLPNDRFFAVRPEGSVSTLKIQRTERGDSAVYLCASSPGGILTFGAGSRLTVL.

This chain joins TRBV3-1 and TRBJ2-1, with D perhaps TRBD2 (6 bases). Germline CDR1 reads LGHDT; CDR2 reads YNNKEL (reference sequence). The V and J ends lost 4 bases and 8 bases respectively, with 15 bases between them. The CDR3 has 14 amino acids. CDR3: CASSPGWGEDEQFF. CDR3 bases: TGTGCCAGCAGCCCCGGTTGGGGGGAGGATGAGCAGTTCTTC.

The chain recombines TRBV5-6 with TRBJ1-1; tentative D call: TRBD1 (5 bases). V was shortened by 0 bases and J by 4 bases, with 13 bases between the two germline ends. The germline gives CDR1 SGHDT, CDR2 YYEEEE. This CDR3 is built from 15 residues. CDR3 DNA: TGTGCCAGCAGCTTGGCCGGGGCCGGTGGCACTGAAGCTTTCTTT. Its protein product is CASSLAGAGGTEAFF.

This clonotype was recorded many times. This chain uses TRBV6-1 with TRBJ2-7, with TRBD2 identical over 11 bases. V shed 6 bases, J shed 4 bases, and the junction held 11 bases outside the gene matches. Germline CDR1 MNHNS, CDR2 SASEGT. This CDR3 has 16 residues. The CDR3 spells CASSARTSGSFYEQYF. DNA for the CDR3: TGTGCCAGCAGCGCGCGCACTAGCGGGAGTTTTTACGAGCAGTACTTC.

This clonotype showed up just a few times. The chain employs TRBV11-2 and TRBJ2-7; tentative D call: TRBD1 (6 bases). The germline gives CDR1 SGHAT, CDR2 FQNNGV. V lost 6 bases and J lost 0, with 12 bases in between. This CDR3 has 14 residues. The CDR3 here is CASRTTGSSYEQYF. CDR3 DNA sequence: TGTGCCAGCAGGACGACAGGTAGCTCCTACGAGCAGTACTTC. The variable domain in full, with the rest retrieved from reference TRBV11-2 and TRBJ2-7, is EAGVAQSPRYKIIEKRQSVAFWCNPISGHATLYWYQQILGQGPKLLIQFQNNGVVDDSQLPKDRFSAERLKGVDSTLKIQPAKLEDSAVYLCASRTTGSSYEQYFGPGTRLTVT.